This T cell receptor (beta chain) was identified in a study of beta chain features in type 1 diabetes. Overall study: Cell yields, gender and age were comparable in patients and healthy donors. Investigators examined around 110 million sorted cells across all samples.

Trimming took 4 bases from V and 7 from J, leaving 14 bases between them. Germline V gene sequence: CDR1 SGHRS, CDR2 YFSETQ. The CDR3 is 13 residues long. In all sorted populations, purity surpassed 95%. This clone was seen more than once but under ten times. As yet, its antigen is unknown. Study-wide findings and caveats: Naive, central memory and regulatory TCRB repertoires appeared more similar among patients than healthy donors. Moderate yet significant TCRB CDR3 shortening was seen in Type 1 diabetes patients in all four CD4+ subsets.

The investigators reverse transcribed all of the isolated RNA, so they sequenced expressed TCRB transcripts. This table comes from immunoSEQ multiplex PCR, and its TCRdb copy is limited to in-frame clones, with some not included. The sample holds roughly 700,000 clones, roughly 12% seen once. This sequence originates from a man younger than 35 with type 1 diabetes. The sample consisted of naive CD4+ T cells from blood. The chain is built from TRBV5-1 and TRBJ1-1; possibly TRBD1 for D (6 bases). CDR3 residues: CASSLQGDGEAFF. In DNA, the CDR3 is TGCGCCAGCAGCCTACAGGGAGATGGTGAAGCTTTCTTT.